This TCR beta chain was sequenced during a study of blood T cell repertoires in COVID-19. The overall study: The study drew acute and convalescent COVID-19 samples from the United States, Italy and Spain. Sources were T cells, B-cell-depleted T cells, or PBMCs; the material itself was cDNA or gDNA.

With 5 bases removed from V and 4 bases from J, the gap between germline ends came to 15 bases. The CDR3 is 15 residues long. In germline, CDR1 is MNHNS, CDR2 SASEGT. In the study's own analysis: By means of reference gene primer amplification, nucleated cell counts were estimated. Libraries were prepared by immunoSEQ multiplex PCR; TCRdb keeps only in-frame clonotypes and omits some of them. D and trimming were read from the DNA, whereas the V and J calls and clone size are those reported in that table. This repertoire shows around 67,000 clones, around 88% found once; its top ten account for approximately 2%.

The clonotype was recovered from a woman of 80 years or more with active or convalescent COVID-19. Sequenced input: peripheral blood. V and J are TRBV6-1 and TRBJ1-5, with TRBD1 as a possible D gene (5 bases). CDR3: CASSSPRNRNQPQHF. CDR3 DNA: TGTGCCAGCAGTTCCCCGAGAAACAGGAATCAGCCCCAGCATTTT.